The source of this T cell receptor beta chain is a study of blood T cells in healthy people across ages. Worth noting for this clonotype: The antigen is unknown.

The second PCR ran roughly 6 to 12 cycles with a sample-barcoded 5' primer and J-beta primers. TCRdb processed the 5' RACE reads anew with MiXCR; each CDR3 protein has one entry. The profile shows 1.5 million to 1.8 million distinct CDR3 sequences, approximately 39% of them singletons. Regarding the study as a whole: Conclusively comparing naive with antigen-experienced cells was impossible with unsorted PBMCs.

The ends were cut back, 7 bases at V and 8 bases at J, with 18 bases in the middle. The V gene's germline CDR1 is DFQATT and CDR2 SNEGSKA (reference sequence). The CDR3 length is 13 residues. The chain recombines TRBV20-1 with TRBJ2-1; D uncertain. The receptor's source is a woman aged 18-29 years in good health. The sample comprised blood. In DNA, the CDR3 is TGCAGTGTTAGTGCCTTCCACTATTATGAGCAGTTCTTC. Translated: CSVSAFHYYEQFF.